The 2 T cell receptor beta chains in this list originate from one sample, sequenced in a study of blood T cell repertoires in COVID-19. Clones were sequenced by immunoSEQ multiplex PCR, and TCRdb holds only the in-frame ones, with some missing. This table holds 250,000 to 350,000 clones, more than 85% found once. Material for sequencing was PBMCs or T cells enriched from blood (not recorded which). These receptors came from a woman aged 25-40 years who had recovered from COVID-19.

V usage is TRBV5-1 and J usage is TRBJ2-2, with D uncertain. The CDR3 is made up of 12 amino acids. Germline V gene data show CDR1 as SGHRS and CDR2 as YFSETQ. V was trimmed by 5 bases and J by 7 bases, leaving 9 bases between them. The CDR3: CASRSGHGELFF. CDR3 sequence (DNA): TGCGCCAGCAGATCTGGGCACGGGGAGCTGTTTTTT.

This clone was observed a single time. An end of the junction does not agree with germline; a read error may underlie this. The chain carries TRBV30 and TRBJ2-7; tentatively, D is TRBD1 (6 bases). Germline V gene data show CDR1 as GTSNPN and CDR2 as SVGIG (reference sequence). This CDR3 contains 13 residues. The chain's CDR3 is CARRSAGAYEQYF. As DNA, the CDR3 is TGTGCCCGGAGATCGGCAGGGGCTTACGAGCAGTACTTC. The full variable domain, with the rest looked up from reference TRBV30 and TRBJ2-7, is SQTIHQWPATLVQPVGSPLSLECTVEGTSNPNLYWYRQAAGRGLQLLFYSVGIGQISSEVPQNLSASRPQDRQFILSSKKLLLSDSGFYLCARRSAGAYEQYFGPGTRLTVT.